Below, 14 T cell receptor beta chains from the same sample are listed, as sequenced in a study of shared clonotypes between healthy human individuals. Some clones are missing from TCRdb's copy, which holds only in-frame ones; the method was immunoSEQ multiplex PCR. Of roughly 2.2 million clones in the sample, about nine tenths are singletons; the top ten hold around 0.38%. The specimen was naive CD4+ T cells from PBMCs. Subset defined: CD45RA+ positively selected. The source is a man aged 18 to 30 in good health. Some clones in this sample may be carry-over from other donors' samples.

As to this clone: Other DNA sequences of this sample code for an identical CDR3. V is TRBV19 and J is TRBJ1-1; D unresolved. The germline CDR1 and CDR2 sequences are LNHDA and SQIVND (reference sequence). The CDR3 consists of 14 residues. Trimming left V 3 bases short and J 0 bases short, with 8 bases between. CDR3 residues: CASSISQLNTEAFF. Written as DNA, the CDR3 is TGTGCCAGTAGTATTAGTCAGCTGAACACTGAAGCTTTCTTT.

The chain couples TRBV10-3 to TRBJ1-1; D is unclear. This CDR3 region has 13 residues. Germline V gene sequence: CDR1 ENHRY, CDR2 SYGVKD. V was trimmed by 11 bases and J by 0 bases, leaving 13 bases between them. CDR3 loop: CAFASSVNTEAFF. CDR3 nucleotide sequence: TGTGCCTTTGCCTCCAGCGTGAACACTGAAGCTTTCTTT.

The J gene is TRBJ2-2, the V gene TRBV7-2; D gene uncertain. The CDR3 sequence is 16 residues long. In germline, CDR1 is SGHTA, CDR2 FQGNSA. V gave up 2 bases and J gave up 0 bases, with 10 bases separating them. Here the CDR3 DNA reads TGTGCCAGCAGCTTACTTCTACCCCCGAACACCGGGGAGCTGTTTTTT. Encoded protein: CASSLLLPPNTGELFF.

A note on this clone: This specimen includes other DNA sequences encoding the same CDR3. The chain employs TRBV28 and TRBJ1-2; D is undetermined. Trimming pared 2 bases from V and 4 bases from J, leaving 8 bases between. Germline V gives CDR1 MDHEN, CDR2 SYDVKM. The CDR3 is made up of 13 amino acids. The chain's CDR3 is CASSLTELYGYTF. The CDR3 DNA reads TGTGCCAGCAGTTTAACGGAACTCTATGGCTACACCTTC.

The CDR3 sequence is CASSVGVAGGRAREKLFF. The DNA of the CDR3 is TGTGCCAGCAGCGTAGGGGTTGCGGGAGGACGGGCCAGGGAAAAACTGTTTTTT. The chain employs TRBV9 and TRBJ1-4, with unresolved D. The CDR3 covers 18 residues. V dropped 0 bases and J dropped 8 bases, with 23 bases sitting between them. Germline V CDR1 and CDR2: SGDLS, YYNGEE.

CDR3 sequence: CAIRQGENYGYTF. In DNA form, the CDR3 reads TGTGCCATCAGGCAGGGGGAAAACTATGGCTACACCTTC. The V and J genes are TRBV10-3 and TRBJ1-2, with 7 positions matching TRBD1. From germline, CDR1 is ENHRY and CDR2 SYGVKD. V lost 6 bases, J lost 2 bases, and 3 bases stayed unmatched. This CDR3 has 13 amino acids.

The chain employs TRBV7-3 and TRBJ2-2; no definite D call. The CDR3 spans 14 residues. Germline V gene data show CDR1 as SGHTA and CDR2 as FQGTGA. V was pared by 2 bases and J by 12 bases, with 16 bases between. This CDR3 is CASSLDPGPAQLFF. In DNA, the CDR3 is TGTGCCAGCAGCTTAGACCCCGGTCCCGCGCAGCTGTTTTTT.

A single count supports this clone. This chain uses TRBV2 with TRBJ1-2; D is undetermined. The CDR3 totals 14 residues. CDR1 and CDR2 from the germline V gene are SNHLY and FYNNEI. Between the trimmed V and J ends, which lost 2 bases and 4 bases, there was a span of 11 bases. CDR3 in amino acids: CASSESPIPYGYTF. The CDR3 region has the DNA TGTGCCAGCAGTGAATCGCCGATCCCCTATGGCTACACCTTC.

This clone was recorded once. CDR3 protein: CASSLGQGLFYEQYF. CDR3 in DNA: TGTGCCAGCAGCTTGGGACAGGGGCTATTCTACGAGCAGTACTTC. The gene calls are TRBV7-3 and TRBJ2-7; 10 positions agree with TRBD1. The germline CDR1 and CDR2 sequences are SGHTA and FQGTGA. The CDR3 has 15 amino acids. J lost 3 bases, V lost 3 bases, and 5 bases had no gene match.

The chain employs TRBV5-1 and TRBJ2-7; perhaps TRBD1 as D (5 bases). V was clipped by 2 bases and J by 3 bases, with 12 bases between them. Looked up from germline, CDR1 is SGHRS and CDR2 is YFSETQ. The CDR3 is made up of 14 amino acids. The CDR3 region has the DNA TGCGCCAGCAGCTTACAGGCGGCAAACTACGAGCAGTACTTC. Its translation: CASSLQAANYEQYF. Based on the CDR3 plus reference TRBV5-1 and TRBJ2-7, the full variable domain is KAGVTQTPRYLIKTRGQQVTLSCSPISGHRSVSWYQQTPGQGLQFLFEYFSETQRNKGNFPGRFSGRQFSNSRSEMNVSTLELGDSALYLCASSLQAANYEQYFGPGTRLTVT.

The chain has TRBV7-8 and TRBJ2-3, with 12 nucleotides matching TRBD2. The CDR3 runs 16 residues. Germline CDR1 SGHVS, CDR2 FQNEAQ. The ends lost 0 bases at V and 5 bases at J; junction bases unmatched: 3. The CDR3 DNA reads TGTGCCAGCAGCTTAGCGCTAGCGGGAGGGGGAGATACGCAGTATTTT. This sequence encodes CASSLALAGGGDTQYF.

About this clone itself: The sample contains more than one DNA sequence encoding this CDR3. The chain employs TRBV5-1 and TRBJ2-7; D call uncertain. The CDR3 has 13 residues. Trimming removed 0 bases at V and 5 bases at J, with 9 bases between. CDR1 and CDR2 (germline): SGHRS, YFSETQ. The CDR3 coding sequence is TGCGCCAGCAGCTTGGACCAAGGAGACGAGCAGTACTTC. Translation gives CASSLDQGDEQYF.

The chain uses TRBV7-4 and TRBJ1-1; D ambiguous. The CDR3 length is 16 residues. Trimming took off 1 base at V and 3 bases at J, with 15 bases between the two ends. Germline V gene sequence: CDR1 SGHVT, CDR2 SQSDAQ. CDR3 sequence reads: CASSLGGGFVYTEAFF. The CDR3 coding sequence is TGTGCCAGCAGCTTAGGAGGTGGGTTTGTTTACACTGAAGCTTTCTTT.

The CDR3 is CASSLSATSGPYNEQFF. The CDR3 nucleotides read TGTGCCAGCAGCTTATCGGCGACTAGCGGTCCCTACAATGAGCAGTTCTTC. The V gene is TRBV7-3, the J gene TRBJ2-1, with 9 bases identical to TRBD2. Trimming at V came to 2 bases and at J to 2 bases, leaving 7 bases not matched to a gene. The germline V gene has CDR1 SGHTA and CDR2 FQGTGA. The CDR3 runs to 17 residues.